This T cell receptor (beta chain) was found in a study of radiotherapy plus CTLA-4 blockade in lung cancer. Produced via immunoSEQ multiplex PCR; TCRdb's table is partial and in-frame only. The sample has around 40,000 clones; 70% to 80% are singletons. Germline loops: CDR1 SGHNT, CDR2 YENEEA. V lost 4 bases and J lost 5, with 8 bases in between. The CDR3 totals 12 residues. This specimen consisted of peripheral blood, obtained from a patient treated with radiotherapy plus ipilimumab. The TCR comes from a human donor with non-small cell lung cancer who had stable disease on radiotherapy plus ipilimumab. The chain has TRBV11-3 and TRBJ2-5; perhaps TRBD2 as D (6 bases). The CDR3 protein is CASSSLAETQYF. The DNA of the CDR3 is TGTGCCAGCAGCTCGCTAGCGGAGACCCAGTACTTC. Filled out from reference TRBV11-3 and TRBJ2-5, the complete variable domain reads EAGVVQSPRYKIIEKKQPVAFWCNPISGHNTLYWYLQNLGQGPELLIRYENEEAVDDSQLPKDRFSAERLKGVDSTLKIQPAELGDSAVYLCASSSLAETQYFGPGTRLLVL.